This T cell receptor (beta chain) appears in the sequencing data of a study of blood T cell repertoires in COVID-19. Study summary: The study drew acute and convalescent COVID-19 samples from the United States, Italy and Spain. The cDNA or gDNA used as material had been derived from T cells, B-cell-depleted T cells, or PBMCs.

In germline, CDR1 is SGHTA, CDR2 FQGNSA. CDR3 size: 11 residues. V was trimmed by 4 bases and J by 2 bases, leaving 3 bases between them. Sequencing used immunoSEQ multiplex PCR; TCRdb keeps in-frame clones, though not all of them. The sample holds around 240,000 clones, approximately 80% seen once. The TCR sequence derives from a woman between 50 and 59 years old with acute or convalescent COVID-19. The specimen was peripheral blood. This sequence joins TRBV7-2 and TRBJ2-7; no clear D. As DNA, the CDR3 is TGTGCCAGCAGCTCTACCTACGAGCAGTACTTC. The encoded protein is CASSSTYEQYF.